The rows below give T cell receptor beta chains drawn from one sample of a study of beta chain features in type 1 diabetes. Clones were read by immunoSEQ multiplex PCR, and TCRdb kept only the in-frame ones, dropping some. The data contain around 430,000 clones, roughly 30% of them singletons. The source material was naive CD4+ T cells from blood. These receptors originate from a man in his late teens or twenties in good health. Both conserved end residues are part of each CDR3. D genes are given only for firm matches. Not all rows give a size; the values are once, few, many and, for expanded clones, a class.

CDR3nt: TGTGCCAGCAGCTTATCCAGGGGGGCAGATACGCAGTATTTT
CDR3aa: CASSLSRGADTQYF
j_gene: TRBJ2-3
v_gene: TRBV11-2
abundance: -
d_gene: -

CDR3nt: TGTGCCAGCAGTGAACTTAATCAGCAGTACTTC
CDR3aa: CASSELNQQYF
j_gene: TRBJ2-7
v_gene: TRBV2
abundance: few
d_gene: -

CDR3nt: TGTGCCAGCAGTTTAGTGGGCGGGGTCTACGAGCAGTACTTC
CDR3aa: CASSLVGGVYEQYF
j_gene: TRBJ2-7
v_gene: TRBV28
abundance: -
d_gene: -

CDR3nt: TGTGCCAGCAGTGGGGAGCGGAGGACCTACGAGCAGTACTTC
CDR3aa: CASSGERRTYEQYF
j_gene: TRBJ2-7
v_gene: TRBV25-1
abundance: few
d_gene: -

CDR3nt: TGTGCCAGCAGTCCCAGGGCAAGCGGGGAGCTGTTTTTT
CDR3aa: CASSPRASGELFF
j_gene: TRBJ2-2
v_gene: TRBV27
abundance: -
d_gene: -

CDR3nt: TGTGCCAGCTCACCGAAGGGGGGCGGCGATCAGCCCCAGCATTTT
CDR3aa: CASSPKGGGDQPQHF
j_gene: TRBJ1-5
v_gene: TRBV18
abundance: few
d_gene: -

CDR3nt: TGTGCCTGGAGTGGGAGGGAGGAACAGTACTTC
CDR3aa: CAWSGREEQYF
j_gene: TRBJ2-7
v_gene: TRBV30
abundance: few
d_gene: -

CDR3nt: TGCGCCAGCAGCCAAGATCCTGTTGGCGGGATGAGAGAGCAGTTCTTC
CDR3aa: CASSQDPVGGMREQFF
j_gene: TRBJ2-1
v_gene: TRBV4-3
abundance: -
d_gene: -

CDR3nt: TGTGCCTGGAGTGTAGGGGGGAACTACGAGCAGTACTTC
CDR3aa: CAWSVGGNYEQYF
j_gene: TRBJ2-7
v_gene: TRBV30
abundance: few
d_gene: -

CDR3nt: TGTGCCACCAGCAGAGATCGTTGGGATGGGACCTCCTACAATGAGCAGTTCTTC
CDR3aa: CATSRDRWDGTSYNEQFF
j_gene: TRBJ2-1
v_gene: TRBV15
abundance: -
d_gene: -

CDR3nt: TGCAGCGGGACTAGCGGGAGCCCCGGGTTGGATGAGCAGTTCTTC
CDR3aa: CSGTSGSPGLDEQFF
j_gene: TRBJ2-1
v_gene: TRBV29-1
abundance: few
d_gene: TRBD2

CDR3nt: TGCGCCAGCAGCTTGGAAGGACTAGCGGATTACGAGCAGTACTTC
CDR3aa: CASSLEGLADYEQYF
j_gene: TRBJ2-7
v_gene: TRBV5-1
abundance: -
d_gene: TRBD2

CDR3nt: TGTGCCAGCAGCTTATTTCCGCCTTCGGAGCAGTTCTTC
CDR3aa: CASSLFPPSEQFF
j_gene: TRBJ2-1
v_gene: TRBV7-3
abundance: -
d_gene: -

CDR3nt: TGTGCCAGCAGCCCTATCTGGACTAGCGGGAGCACAGATACGCAGTATTTT
CDR3aa: CASSPIWTSGSTDTQYF
j_gene: TRBJ2-3
v_gene: TRBV7-9
abundance: -
d_gene: TRBD2

CDR3nt: TGTGCCAGCAGCATAGATTACAATCAGCCCCAGCATTTT
CDR3aa: CASSIDYNQPQHF
j_gene: TRBJ1-5
v_gene: TRBV7-2
abundance: -
d_gene: -

CDR3nt: TGTGCCAGCAGCTACGGGACGGCAAGCTATGGCTACACCTTC
CDR3aa: CASSYGTASYGYTF
j_gene: TRBJ1-2
v_gene: TRBV7-2
abundance: -
d_gene: -

CDR3nt: TGTGCTTCAGGCGGGGCCTCCCAAGAGACCCAGTACTTC
CDR3aa: CASGGASQETQYF
j_gene: TRBJ2-5
v_gene: TRBV28
abundance: -
d_gene: -

CDR3nt: TGCAGCGTTGACAGCGGGACCTACGAGCAGTACTTC
CDR3aa: CSVDSGTYEQYF
j_gene: TRBJ2-7
v_gene: TRBV29-1
abundance: -
d_gene: TRBD2

CDR3nt: TGTGCCAGCAGCTTAGGGGACAGGGACCACGAGCAGTACTTC
CDR3aa: CASSLGDRDHEQYF
j_gene: TRBJ2-7
v_gene: TRBV11-3
abundance: few
d_gene: TRBD1

CDR3nt: TGTGCCAGCAGCCCGGACAGGGGGGGTTTTCAGACCCAGTACTTC
CDR3aa: CASSPDRGGFQTQYF
j_gene: TRBJ2-5
v_gene: TRBV7-2
abundance: -
d_gene: TRBD1

CDR3nt: TGTGCCAGCAGCTTAGATCCGGGAGATACGCAGTATTTT
CDR3aa: CASSLDPGDTQYF
j_gene: TRBJ2-3
v_gene: TRBV7-2
abundance: few
d_gene: -

CDR3nt: TGTGCCTCGAAGGACAGTTACTACAATGAGCAGTTCTTC
CDR3aa: CASKDSYYNEQFF
j_gene: TRBJ2-1
v_gene: TRBV30
abundance: -
d_gene: -

CDR3nt: TGTGCCAGCAGTGAGTCGAGGGGCGAAAAACTGTTTTTT
CDR3aa: CASSESRGEKLFF
j_gene: TRBJ1-4
v_gene: TRBV6-1
abundance: -
d_gene: -